One and the same sample provided the 31 T cell receptor beta chains below, sequenced in a study of blood T cell repertoires in COVID-19 (dated by TCRdb to the early 2020s). Libraries were made using the immunoSEQ multiplex PCR assay. The table comes from immuneACCESS by way of TCRdb, which keeps in-frame sequences with V and J called. Part of the clones is missing from these tables; in studies checked, under half for an unresolved V gene and the rest for unknown reasons. In this sample the table shows tens of thousands of clones, about nine tenths of which occur a single time. The ten most abundant clones make up more than 5.5% of the sample. The sequencing input was peripheral blood. All receptors derive from a woman aged 45 to 65 with acute or convalescent COVID-19.

The chain employs TRBV13 and TRBJ2-2; 7 bases are a match to TRBD2. Unmatched junction bases numbered 5, after V lost 3 bases and J lost 4 bases. The CDR3 has 15 residues. Germline values: CDR1 PRHDT, CDR2 FYEKMQ (reference sequence). In DNA form, the CDR3 reads TGTGCCAGCAGCTTTATAGGGAGGGGCACCGGGGAGCTGTTTTTT. Translation: CASSFIGRGTGELFF.

The CDR3 DNA reads as TGCAGCGGGGGGCTGGGACAGGGTGATGGCTACACCTTC. Amino acids: CSGGLGQGDGYTF. The chain combines TRBV29-1 with TRBJ1-2; TRBD1 aligns across 9 bases. CDR3 length: 13 amino acids. CDR1 and CDR2 from the germline V gene are SQVTM and ANQGSEA. With 7 bases clipped from V and 6 bases from J, the junction kept 9 bases outside the gene matches. Full variable domain (rest looked up from reference TRBV29-1 and TRBJ1-2): SAVISQKPSRDICQRGTSLTIQCQVDSQVTMMFWYRQQPGQSLTLIATANQGSEATYESGFVIDKFPISRPNLTFSTLTVSNMSPEDSSIYLCSGGLGQGDGYTFGSGTRLTVV.

The chain employs TRBV2 and TRBJ1-4; the D gene is possibly TRBD1 (6 bases). The CDR3 totals 15 residues. Germline V lookup: CDR1 SNHLY, CDR2 FYNNEI. V lost 6 bases to trimming and J lost 1 base, with 12 bases between them. CDR3 protein: CASREQGGTNEKLFF. The DNA for the CDR3 is TGTGCCAGCAGGGAACAGGGAGGAACTAATGAAAAACTGTTTTTT.

The rearrangement links TRBV7-9 to TRBJ2-3, with D tentatively TRBD2 (6 bases). The CDR3 runs 16 residues. V was shortened by 0 bases and J by 6 bases, with 16 bases between the two germline ends. Germline values: CDR1 SEHNR, CDR2 FQNEAQ (reference sequence). The chain's CDR3 is CASSLADYQVGDTQYF. Written as DNA, the CDR3 is TGTGCCAGCAGCTTAGCGGACTACCAGGTGGGGGATACGCAGTATTTT.

V is TRBV30 and J is TRBJ1-6; the match to TRBD1 covers 7 bases. After removal of 2 bases from V and 6 bases from J, the junction contained 4 bases not matched to a gene. The CDR3 length is 14 residues. Germline CDR1 reads GTSNPN; CDR2 reads SVGIG (reference sequence). CDR3 bases: TGTGCCTGGAGTTCACAGGGGTCTAATTCACCCCTCCACTTT. Its translation is CAWSSQGSNSPLHF.

The rearrangement links TRBV2 to TRBJ2-7; 12 bases fit TRBD1. This CDR3 is built from 18 residues. V trimming: 6 bases; J trimming: 3 bases; junction bases outside the gene matches: 15. CDR1 is SNHLY, CDR2 FYNNEI, per germline. CDR3 protein: CASRRTGQGAKFGYEQYF. The CDR3 coding sequence is TGTGCCAGCAGGCGTACGGGACAGGGGGCAAAATTTGGCTACGAGCAGTACTTC. Full variable domain (outside the CDR3, taken from reference TRBV2 and TRBJ2-7): EPEVTQTPSHQVTQMGQEVILRCVPISNHLYFYWYRQILGQKVEFLVSFYNNEISEKSEIFDDQFSVERPDGSNFTLKIRSTKLEDSAMYFCASRRTGQGAKFGYEQYFGPGTRLTVT.

The CDR3: CASRQGSNTGELFF. The CDR3 DNA sequence: TGTGCCAGCAGACAGGGATCGAACACCGGGGAGCTGTTTTTT. The gene calls are TRBV16 and TRBJ2-2, with TRBD1 as a possible D gene (6 bases). Trimming removed 6 bases from V and 0 bases from J, with 8 bases in between. In germline, CDR1 is KGHSY, CDR2 FQNENV. This CDR3 is 14 amino acids long.

This clone was seen just once. V and J are TRBV5-4 and TRBJ2-1, with D unclear. The CDR3 covers 12 residues. V was pared by 3 bases and J by 7 bases, with 8 bases between. Per the germline V gene, CDR1 is SGHNT and CDR2 is YYREEE (reference sequence). CDR3 loop: CASSSDWNEQFF. The CDR3 DNA reads as TGTGCCAGCAGCTCAGACTGGAATGAGCAGTTCTTC.

This rearrangement joins TRBV24-1 to TRBJ2-2; 10 nucleotides align to TRBD2. Trimming took 5 bases from V and 7 from J; bases not matched to a gene: 15. Germline loops: CDR1 KGHDR, CDR2 SFDVKD. The CDR3 has 18 residues. This chain's CDR3 is CATSGAEGSGRQGGELFF. CDR3 DNA sequence: TGTGCCACCAGTGGCGCTGAGGGTAGCGGGAGGCAAGGCGGGGAGCTGTTTTTT.

This chain connects TRBV27 to TRBJ1-1; perhaps TRBD1 as D (6 bases). The V gene lost 6 bases and the J gene lost 4 bases, with 12 bases spanning the gap. There are 13 residues in the CDR3. Germline V gene lookup returns CDR1 MNHEY and CDR2 SMNVEV (reference sequence). Written as DNA, the CDR3 is TGTGCCAGCAGACAGACAGGATCCACTGAAGCTTTCTTT. It yields the protein CASRQTGSTEAFF.

The chain carries TRBV2 and TRBJ1-3, with 7 bases aligning to TRBD1. Germline values: CDR1 SNHLY, CDR2 FYNNEI. The CDR3 loop spans 15 amino acids. V shed 6 bases, J shed 0 bases, and the junction held 5 bases outside the gene matches. In DNA, the CDR3 is TGTGCCAGCAGGAGAGGGGACAGCTCTGGAAACACCATATATTTT. Translation: CASRRGDSSGNTIYF. The whole variable domain, remainder taken from reference TRBV2 and TRBJ1-3, is EPEVTQTPSHQVTQMGQEVILRCVPISNHLYFYWYRQILGQKVEFLVSFYNNEISEKSEIFDDQFSVERPDGSNFTLKIRSTKLEDSAMYFCASRRGDSSGNTIYFGEGSWLTVV.

CDR3 sequence reads: CASSPSYRASYGYTF. CDR3 nucleotide sequence: TGCGCCAGCAGCCCTTCCTACAGGGCCAGCTATGGCTACACCTTC. V is TRBV4-1 and J is TRBJ1-2; perhaps TRBD1 as D (6 bases). V gave up 4 bases and J gave up 4 bases, with 16 bases separating them. The germline V gene encodes CDR1 MGHRA and CDR2 YSYEKL. The CDR3 consists of 15 residues.

The genes are TRBV5-1 and TRBJ2-2, with D possibly being TRBD2 (5 bases). The CDR3 covers 15 residues. Trimming pared 5 bases from V and 3 bases from J, leaving 14 bases between. CDR1 is SGHRS and CDR2 is YFSETQ in the germline V gene. The CDR3 spells CASRRQSRDTGELFF. DNA of the CDR3: TGCGCCAGCAGGCGACAATCGAGGGACACCGGGGAGCTGTTTTTT.

The chain recombines TRBV6-5 with TRBJ1-2; possible D gene TRBD1, 5 bases. Germline assignment: CDR1 MNHEY and CDR2 SVGAGI. This CDR3 comprises 14 residues. V lost 0 bases and J 8 bases, leaving 13 bases between the germline ends. The CDR3 region is CASSYSGGGGGYTF. The CDR3 region has the DNA TGTGCCAGCAGTTACTCTGGGGGGGGTGGAGGCTACACCTTC.

CDR3 in amino acids: CATSDSGTSEPYEQYF. The CDR3 nucleotides are TGTGCCACCAGTGATTCCGGGACTAGCGAACCCTACGAGCAGTACTTC. The chain recombines TRBV24-1 with TRBJ2-7, with TRBD2 matching 10 bases. Per germline, CDR1 KGHDR and CDR2 SFDVKD. The CDR3 consists of 16 residues. The junction had 5 bases not matched to a gene; V was cut back by 2 bases and J by 2 bases.

The chain has TRBV2 and TRBJ1-1; no firm D call. V was pared by 9 bases and J by 8 bases, with 16 bases between. This CDR3 region has 12 residues. Germline values: CDR1 SNHLY, CDR2 FYNNEI. The DNA of the CDR3 is TGTGCCAGGAGGGCGCGTTCGGGGGAAGCTTTCTTT. Translation gives CARRARSGEAFF.

In its sample, this clone was seen once. The CDR3 bases are TGTGCCAGCAGCCGGGGGCGGGAGCCGCTCTACAATGAGCAGTTCTTC. Translated, it gives CASSRGREPLYNEQFF. The J gene is TRBJ2-1, the V gene TRBV5-4; D is perhaps TRBD2 (7 bases). This CDR3 has 16 amino acids. Germline CDR1 SGHNT, CDR2 YYREEE (reference sequence). The V gene lost 4 bases and the J gene lost 3 bases, with 17 bases spanning the gap. Full variable domain (missing parts from reference TRBV5-4 and TRBJ2-1): ETGVTQSPTHLIKTRGQQVTLRCSSQSGHNTVSWYQQALGQGPQFIFQYYREEENGRGNFPPRFSGLQFPNYSSELNVNALELDDSALYLCASSRGREPLYNEQFFGPGTRLTVL.

The rearrangement joins TRBV28 to TRBJ2-5; D is perhaps TRBD1 (5 bases). V was shortened by 4 bases and J by 2 bases, with 11 bases between the two germline ends. The CDR3 is 14 amino acids. Germline-derived CDR1 and CDR2 are MDHEN and SYDVKM. This CDR3 is CASSWGGLQETQYF. In nucleotides, the CDR3 is TGTGCCAGCAGTTGGGGCGGATTACAAGAGACCCAGTACTTC. The full variable domain, completed using reference TRBV28 and TRBJ2-5, is DVKVTQSSRYLVKRTGEKVFLECVQDMDHENMFWYRQDPGLGLRLIYFSYDVKMKEKGDIPEGYSVSREKKERFSLILESASTNQTSMYLCASSWGGLQETQYFGPGTRLLVL.

The rearrangement links TRBV11-2 to TRBJ1-4; D call uncertain. Trimming removed 1 base at V and 3 bases at J, with 9 bases between. The CDR3 sequence is 15 residues long. Germline V gene data show CDR1 as SGHAT and CDR2 as FQNNGV. The CDR3 DNA sequence: TGTGCCAGCAGCTTAGCCAGAACCCCTAATGAAAAACTGTTTTTT. This sequence encodes CASSLARTPNEKLFF.

This chain links TRBV7-3 with TRBJ2-3, with 8 nucleotides matching TRBD2. CDR3 length: 15 residues. Germline V lookup: CDR1 SGHTA, CDR2 FQGTGA. The J segment lost 0 bases and the V segment lost 1 base, leaving 0 bases of the junction unmatched. DNA for the CDR3: TGTGCCAGCAGCTTAAGCGGGGGGAGCACAGATACGCAGTATTTT. It yields the protein CASSLSGGSTDTQYF.

The rearrangement uses TRBV4-3 and TRBJ1-1, with 7 bases matching TRBD1. The V and J ends lost 1 base and 1 base, in that order; junction bases with no gene match: 6. Germline loops: CDR1 LGHNA, CDR2 YSLEER. This CDR3 contains 16 residues. CDR3 amino acids: CASSQVRGRANTEAFF. CDR3 nucleotide sequence: TGCGCCAGCAGCCAAGTGAGGGGGCGGGCGAACACTGAAGCTTTCTTT.

The chain is built from TRBV7-2 and TRBJ1-1, with a possible D match to TRBD1 (6 bases). Trimming left V 0 bases short and J 6 bases short, with 17 bases between. Per germline, CDR1 SGHTA and CDR2 FQGNSA. The length of the CDR3 is 16 residues. The CDR3 here is CASSLARTEYIPEAFF. CDR3 nucleotides: TGTGCCAGCAGCTTAGCGCGGACAGAGTATATCCCTGAAGCTTTCTTT.

The gene calls are TRBV6-5 and TRBJ1-2, with D perhaps matching TRBD1 (6 bases). The CDR3 spans 13 residues. Trimming removed 8 bases from V and 6 bases from J, with 16 bases in between. Germline V gene sequence: CDR1 MNHEY, CDR2 SVGAGI. The CDR3 reads CASLKDRIDGYTF. CDR3 nucleotides: TGTGCCAGCCTAAAAGACAGGATTGATGGCTACACCTTC.

The chain is built from TRBV2 and TRBJ2-1; 7 bases match TRBD2. The CDR3 extends over 16 amino acids. The germline gives CDR1 SNHLY, CDR2 FYNNEI. V lost 6 bases and J lost 6; bases outside the gene matches: 14. CDR3 residues: CASRTYRDYQSNEQFF. The CDR3 bases are TGTGCCAGCAGGACGTACCGGGACTACCAGTCCAATGAGCAGTTCTTC.

This chain links TRBV4-1 with TRBJ1-2; D is undetermined. Germline V gene sequence: CDR1 MGHRA, CDR2 YSYEKL. V gave up 4 bases and J gave up 4 bases, with 7 bases separating them. This CDR3 is 12 amino acids long. For the CDR3, the DNA is TGCGCCAGCAGCCGACAAGGCTATGGCTACACCTTC. Amino acids: CASSRQGYGYTF.

The chain joins TRBV2 to TRBJ2-7; TRBD1 matches at 7 bases. CDR3 length equals 15 residues. With 3 bases clipped from V and 3 bases from J, the junction kept 8 bases outside the gene matches. Looked up from germline, CDR1 is SNHLY and CDR2 is FYNNEI. The chain's CDR3 is CASSDGNRGYYEQYF. CDR3 DNA sequence: TGTGCCAGCAGTGATGGGAACAGGGGCTACTACGAGCAGTACTTC.

The genes are TRBV5-4 and TRBJ1-2; D possibly corresponds to TRBD1 (6 bases). The CDR3 spans 16 residues. Trimming removed 4 bases from V and 5 bases from J, with 21 bases in between. Looked up from germline, CDR1 is SGHNT and CDR2 is YYREEE (reference sequence). This CDR3 is CASSIPGQSFRYGYTF. The CDR3 DNA sequence: TGTGCCAGCAGCATCCCCGGACAGTCTTTTAGGTATGGCTACACCTTC.

The chain uses TRBV6-5 and TRBJ1-5; D gene uncertain. Trimming stripped 6 bases from V and 4 bases from J, with 10 bases between. The germline V gene has CDR1 MNHEY and CDR2 SVGAGI. The CDR3 consists of 13 residues. The CDR3 spells CASRGGRNQPQHF. For the CDR3, the DNA is TGTGCCAGCAGGGGTGGGAGAAATCAGCCCCAGCATTTT.

The chain employs TRBV7-9 and TRBJ2-5, with TRBD1 matching 8 bases. The CDR3 has 16 residues. Germline trimming cut 5 bases from V and 0 bases from J; bases unmatched to any gene: 8. Germline loops: CDR1 SEHNR, CDR2 FQNEAQ (reference sequence). CDR3: CASSQQGDLYQETQYF. The CDR3, as DNA: TGTGCCAGCAGCCAACAGGGGGACCTCTACCAAGAGACCCAGTACTTC.

The rearrangement joins TRBV7-9 to TRBJ1-1, with a weak D call TRBD1 (6 bases). From germline, CDR1 is SEHNR and CDR2 FQNEAQ (reference sequence). The CDR3 spans 16 residues. Trimming stripped 7 bases from V and 0 bases from J, with 18 bases between. In DNA form, the CDR3 reads TGTGCCAGCAAAATAGGGGGAAGCCTTATGAACACTGAAGCTTTCTTT. This translates into CASKIGGSLMNTEAFF.

The genes are TRBV24-1 and TRBJ2-5; 7 bases are a match to TRBD2. From germline, CDR1 is KGHDR and CDR2 SFDVKD. The length of the CDR3 is 14 residues. V was pared by 3 bases and J by 8 bases, with 8 bases of the junction left unmatched. The CDR3 DNA follows: TGTGCCACCAGTGATGCCGCGGGGGACCTCACCCAGTACTTC. As protein: CATSDAAGDLTQYF.